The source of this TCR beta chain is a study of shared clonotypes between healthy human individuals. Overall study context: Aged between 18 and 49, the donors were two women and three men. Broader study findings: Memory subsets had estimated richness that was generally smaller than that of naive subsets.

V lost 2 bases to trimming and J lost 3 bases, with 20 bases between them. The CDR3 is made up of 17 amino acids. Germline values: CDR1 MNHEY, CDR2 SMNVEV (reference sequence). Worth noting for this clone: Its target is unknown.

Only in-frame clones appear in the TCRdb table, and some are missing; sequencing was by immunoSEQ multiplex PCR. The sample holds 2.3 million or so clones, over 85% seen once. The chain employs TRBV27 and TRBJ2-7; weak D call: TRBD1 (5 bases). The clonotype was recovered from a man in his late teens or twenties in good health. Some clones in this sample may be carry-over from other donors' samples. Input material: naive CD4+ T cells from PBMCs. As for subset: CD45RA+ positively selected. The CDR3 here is CASSLGLGRGWGYEQYF. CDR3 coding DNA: TGTGCCAGCAGTTTAGGCTTGGGAAGGGGATGGGGCTACGAGCAGTACTTC.